This T cell receptor (beta chain) is from a study of cytomegalovirus exposure and HLA in healthy donors. Study-wide points: In a later analysis, at a false discovery rate of 0.05, 15,000 to 20,000 TCR beta sequences were associated with HLA alleles. According to an earlier analysis, most TCR beta V segments yielded productive rearrangements about 90% or about 30% of the time.

To note about this clone: Its antigen remains unknown.

Primers included in the PCR were 60 Vbeta and 13 Jbeta primers. Measured with immunoSEQ multiplex PCR; TCRdb has only the in-frame clones, and not every one. The sample has approximately 120,000 clones; about two thirds are singletons. V gave up 4 bases and J gave up 3 bases, with 16 bases separating them. The CDR3 length is 15 residues. Germline V gene data show CDR1 as KGHSH and CDR2 as LQKENI. The TCR comes from a woman in her 70s in good health and CMV-seropositive. Sequenced sample: PBMCs. The rearrangement links TRBV18 to TRBJ2-7, with TRBD2 as a possible D gene (5 bases). CDR3 in amino acids: CASSRPKEAHYEQYF. CDR3 nucleotide sequence: TGTGCCAGCTCACGCCCTAAGGAGGCTCACTACGAGCAGTACTTC.